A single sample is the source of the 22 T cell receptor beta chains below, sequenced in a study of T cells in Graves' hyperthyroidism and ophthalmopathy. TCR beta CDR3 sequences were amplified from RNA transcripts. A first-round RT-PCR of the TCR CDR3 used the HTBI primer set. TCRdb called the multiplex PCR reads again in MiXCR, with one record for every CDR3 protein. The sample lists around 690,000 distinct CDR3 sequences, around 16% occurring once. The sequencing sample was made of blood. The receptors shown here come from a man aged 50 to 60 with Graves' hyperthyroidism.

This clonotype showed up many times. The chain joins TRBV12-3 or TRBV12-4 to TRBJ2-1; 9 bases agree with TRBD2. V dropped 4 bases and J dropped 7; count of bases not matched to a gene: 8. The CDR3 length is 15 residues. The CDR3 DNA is TGTGCCAGCAGTTATGTAGCGGGAGAATCGAATGAGCAGTTCTTC. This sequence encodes CASSYVAGESNEQFF.

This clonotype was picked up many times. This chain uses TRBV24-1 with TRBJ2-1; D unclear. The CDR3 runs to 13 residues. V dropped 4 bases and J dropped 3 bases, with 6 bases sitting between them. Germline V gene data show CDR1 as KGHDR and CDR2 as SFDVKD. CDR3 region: CATSDPDYNEQFF. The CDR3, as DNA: TGTGCCACCAGTGACCCTGACTACAATGAGCAGTTCTTC.

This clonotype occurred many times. The CDR3 region has the DNA TGTGCCAGCAGTGGGACTAGCGGGAGATCCGGGGAGCTGTTTTTT. This translates into CASSGTSGRSGELFF. The chain combines TRBV2 with TRBJ2-2, with 13 bases identical to TRBD2. CDR3 size: 15 residues. CDR1 is SNHLY and CDR2 is FYNNEI in the germline V gene. V was pared by 4 bases and J by 6 bases, with 2 bases of the junction left unmatched.

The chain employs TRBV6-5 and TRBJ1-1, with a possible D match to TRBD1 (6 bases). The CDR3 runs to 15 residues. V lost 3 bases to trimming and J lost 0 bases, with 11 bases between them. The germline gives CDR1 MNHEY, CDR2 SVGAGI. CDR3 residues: CASSYDRPMNTEAFF. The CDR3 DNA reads TGTGCCAGCAGTTATGACAGGCCCATGAACACTGAAGCTTTCTTT.

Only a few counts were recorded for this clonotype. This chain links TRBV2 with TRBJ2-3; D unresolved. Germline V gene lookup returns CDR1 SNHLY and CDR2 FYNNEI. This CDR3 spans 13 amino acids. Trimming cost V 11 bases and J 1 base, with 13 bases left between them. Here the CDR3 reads CASHGSRTDTQYF. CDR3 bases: TGTGCCTCCCATGGATCCCGCACAGATACGCAGTATTTT.

CDR3 DNA sequence: TGTGCCAGCAGTCTCGCCGGGGACTGCTGTTACATGAACACTGAAGCTTTCTTT. Its translation is CASSLAGDCCYMNTEAFF. J is TRBJ1-1 and V is TRBV7-2, with D possibly matching TRBD1 (5 bases). The CDR3 loop spans 18 amino acids. V was cut by 6 bases and J by 0 bases, with 23 bases left in between. Germline assignment: CDR1 SGHTA and CDR2 FQGNSA.

This CDR3 reads CASSYRTGVDEQFF. CDR3 bases: TGTGCCAGCAGTTATCGGACAGGGGTAGATGAGCAGTTCTTC. J is TRBJ2-1 and V is TRBV6-5, with 9 nucleotides matching TRBD1. CDR1 is MNHEY, CDR2 SVGAGI, per germline. CDR3 length: 14 residues. Losses at the gene ends were 3 bases for V and 8 bases for J; bases not matched to a gene: 5.

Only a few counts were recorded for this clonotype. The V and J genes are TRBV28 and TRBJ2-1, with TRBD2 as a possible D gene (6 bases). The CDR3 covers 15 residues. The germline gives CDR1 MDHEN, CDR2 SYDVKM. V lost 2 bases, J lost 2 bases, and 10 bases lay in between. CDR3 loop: CASSLGRGTYNEQFF. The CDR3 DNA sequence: TGTGCCAGCAGTTTAGGACGGGGGACCTACAATGAGCAGTTCTTC.

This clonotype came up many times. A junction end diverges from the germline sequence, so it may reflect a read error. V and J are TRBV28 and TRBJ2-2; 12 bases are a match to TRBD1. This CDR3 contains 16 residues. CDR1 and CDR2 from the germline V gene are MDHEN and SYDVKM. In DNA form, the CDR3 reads TGTACCAGCAGATTCGGGGGACAGGGGGCTTACGGGGAGCTGTTTTTT. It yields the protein CTSRFGGQGAYGELFF. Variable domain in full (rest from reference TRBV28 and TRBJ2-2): DVKVTQSSRYLVKRTGEKVFLECVQDMDHENMFWYRQDPGLGLRLIYFSYDVKMKEKGDIPEGYSVSREKKERFSLILESASTNQTSMYLCTSRFGGQGAYGELFFGEGSRLTVL.

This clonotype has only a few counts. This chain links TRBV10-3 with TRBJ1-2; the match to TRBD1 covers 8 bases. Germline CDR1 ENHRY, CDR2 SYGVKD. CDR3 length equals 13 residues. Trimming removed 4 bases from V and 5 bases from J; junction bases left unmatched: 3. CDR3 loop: CAISGRTGYGYTF. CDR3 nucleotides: TGTGCCATCAGTGGAAGGACAGGGTATGGCTACACCTTC.

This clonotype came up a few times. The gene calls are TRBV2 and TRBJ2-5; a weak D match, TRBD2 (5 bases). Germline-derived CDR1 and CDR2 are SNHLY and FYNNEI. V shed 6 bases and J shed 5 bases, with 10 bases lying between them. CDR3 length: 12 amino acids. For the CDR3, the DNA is TGTGCCAGCAGCCGGACTTTGGAGACCCAGTACTTC. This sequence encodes CASSRTLETQYF. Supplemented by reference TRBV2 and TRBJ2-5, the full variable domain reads EPEVTQTPSHQVTQMGQEVILRCVPISNHLYFYWYRQILGQKVEFLVSFYNNEISEKSEIFDDQFSVERPDGSNFTLKIRSTKLEDSAMYFCASSRTLETQYFGPGTRLLVL.

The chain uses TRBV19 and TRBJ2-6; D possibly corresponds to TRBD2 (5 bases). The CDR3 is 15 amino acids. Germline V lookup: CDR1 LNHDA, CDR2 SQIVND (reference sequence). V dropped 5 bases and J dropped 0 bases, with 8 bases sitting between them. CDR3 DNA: TGTGCCAGTAGTGACTACCTCTCTGGGGCCAACGTCCTGACTTTC. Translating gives CASSDYLSGANVLTF.

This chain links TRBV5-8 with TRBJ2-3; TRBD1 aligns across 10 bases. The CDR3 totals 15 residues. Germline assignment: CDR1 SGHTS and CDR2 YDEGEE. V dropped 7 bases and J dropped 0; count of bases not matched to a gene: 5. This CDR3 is CASQRTGGSTDTQYF. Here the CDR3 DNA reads TGTGCCAGCCAACGGACAGGGGGTAGCACAGATACGCAGTATTTT.

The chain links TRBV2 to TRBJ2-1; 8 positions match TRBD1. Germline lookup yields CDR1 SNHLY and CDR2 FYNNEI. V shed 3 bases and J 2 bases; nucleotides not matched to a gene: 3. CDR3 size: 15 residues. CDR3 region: CASSDDRGAYNEQFF. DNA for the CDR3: TGTGCCAGCAGTGACGACAGGGGCGCCTACAATGAGCAGTTCTTC.

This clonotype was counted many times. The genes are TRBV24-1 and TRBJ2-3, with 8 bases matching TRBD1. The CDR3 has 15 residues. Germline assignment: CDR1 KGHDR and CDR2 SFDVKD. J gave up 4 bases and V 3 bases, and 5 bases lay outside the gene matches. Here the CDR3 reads CATSDQQTGADTQYF. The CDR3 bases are TGTGCCACCAGTGATCAACAGACAGGGGCAGATACGCAGTATTTT.

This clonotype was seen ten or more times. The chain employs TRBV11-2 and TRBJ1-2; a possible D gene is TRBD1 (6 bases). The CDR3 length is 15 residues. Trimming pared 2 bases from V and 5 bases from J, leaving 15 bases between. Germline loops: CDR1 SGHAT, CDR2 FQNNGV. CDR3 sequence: CASSLRFAGEYGYTF. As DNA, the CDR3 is TGTGCCAGCAGCTTACGGTTCGCAGGGGAATATGGCTACACCTTC.

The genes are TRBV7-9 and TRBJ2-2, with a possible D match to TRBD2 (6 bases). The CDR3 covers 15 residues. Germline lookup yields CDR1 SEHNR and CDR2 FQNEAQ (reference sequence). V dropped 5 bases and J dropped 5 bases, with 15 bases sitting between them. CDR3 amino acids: CASSPTEGLTGELFF. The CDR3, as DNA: TGTGCCAGCAGCCCCACGGAGGGATTAACCGGGGAGCTGTTTTTT.

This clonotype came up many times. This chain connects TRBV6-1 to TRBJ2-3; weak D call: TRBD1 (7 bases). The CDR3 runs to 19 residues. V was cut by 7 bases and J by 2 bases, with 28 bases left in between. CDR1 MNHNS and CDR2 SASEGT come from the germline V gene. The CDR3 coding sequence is TGTGCCAGCATCCTCAGGACAGGTGGAAATAGCGGAGACACAGATACGCAGTATTTT. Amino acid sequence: CASILRTGGNSGDTDTQYF.

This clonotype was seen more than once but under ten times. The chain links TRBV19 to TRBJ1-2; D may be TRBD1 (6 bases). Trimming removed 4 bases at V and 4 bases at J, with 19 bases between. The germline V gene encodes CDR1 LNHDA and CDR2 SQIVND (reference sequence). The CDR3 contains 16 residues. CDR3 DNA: TGTGCCAGTAGTAACGGGGACGGTTCAGGGGTCTATGGCTACACCTTC. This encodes CASSNGDGSGVYGYTF.

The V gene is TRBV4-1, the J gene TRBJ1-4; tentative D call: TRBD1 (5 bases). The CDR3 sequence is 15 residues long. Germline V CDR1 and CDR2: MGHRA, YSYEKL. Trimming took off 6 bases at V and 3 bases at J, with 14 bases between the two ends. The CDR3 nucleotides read TGCGCCAGCAGACGCTCGGGGGTTCCTAATGAAAAACTGTTTTTT. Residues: CASRRSGVPNEKLFF.

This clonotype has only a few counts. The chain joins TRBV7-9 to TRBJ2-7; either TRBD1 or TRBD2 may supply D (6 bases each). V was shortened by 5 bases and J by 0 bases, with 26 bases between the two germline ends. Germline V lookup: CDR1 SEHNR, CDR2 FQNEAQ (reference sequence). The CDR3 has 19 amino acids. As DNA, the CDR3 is TGTGCCAGCAGCGCAATGAGTCTCATAACAGGGACTTCCTCCTACGAGCAGTACTTC. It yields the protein CASSAMSLITGTSSYEQYF.

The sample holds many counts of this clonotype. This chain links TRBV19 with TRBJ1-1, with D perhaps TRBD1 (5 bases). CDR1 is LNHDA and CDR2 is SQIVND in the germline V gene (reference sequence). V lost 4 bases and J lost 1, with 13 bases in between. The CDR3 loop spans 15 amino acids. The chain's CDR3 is CASSNRGAANTEAFF. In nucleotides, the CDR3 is TGTGCCAGTAGTAATAGGGGTGCAGCGAACACTGAAGCTTTCTTT.